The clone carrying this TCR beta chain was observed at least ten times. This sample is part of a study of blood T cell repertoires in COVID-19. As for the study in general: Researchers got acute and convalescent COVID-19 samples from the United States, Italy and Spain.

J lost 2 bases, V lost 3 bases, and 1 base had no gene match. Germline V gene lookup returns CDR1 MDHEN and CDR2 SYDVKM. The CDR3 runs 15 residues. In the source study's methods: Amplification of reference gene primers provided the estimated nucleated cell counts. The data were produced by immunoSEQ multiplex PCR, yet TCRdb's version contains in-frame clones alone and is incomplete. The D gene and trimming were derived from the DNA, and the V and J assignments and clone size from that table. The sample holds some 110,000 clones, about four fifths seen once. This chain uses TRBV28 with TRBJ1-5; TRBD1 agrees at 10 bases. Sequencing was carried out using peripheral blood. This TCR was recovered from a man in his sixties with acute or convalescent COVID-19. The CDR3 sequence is CASSFGTGGNQPQHF. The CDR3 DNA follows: TGTGCCAGCAGTTTTGGGACAGGGGGCAATCAGCCCCAGCATTTT.